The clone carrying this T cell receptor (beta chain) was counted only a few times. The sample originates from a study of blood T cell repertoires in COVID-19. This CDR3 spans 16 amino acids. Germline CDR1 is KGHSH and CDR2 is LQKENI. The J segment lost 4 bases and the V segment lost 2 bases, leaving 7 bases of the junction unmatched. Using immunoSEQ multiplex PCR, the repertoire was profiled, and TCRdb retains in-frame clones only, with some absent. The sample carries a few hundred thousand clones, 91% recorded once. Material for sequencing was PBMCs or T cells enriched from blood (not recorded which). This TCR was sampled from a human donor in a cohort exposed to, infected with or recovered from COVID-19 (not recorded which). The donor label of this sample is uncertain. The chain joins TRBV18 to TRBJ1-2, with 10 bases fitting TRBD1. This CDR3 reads CASSPDRGPHSYGYTF. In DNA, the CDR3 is TGTGCCAGCTCACCAGACAGGGGGCCCCATAGCTATGGCTACACCTTC.